These T cell receptor beta chains were read from a single sample in a study of naive and memory T cell subsets. TCRdb redid the calling of the UMI-ligation and nested PCR reads with MiXCR, one entry per CDR3 protein. The sample has 130,000 to 150,000 distinct CDR3 sequences, 22% seen once. The sample was naive CD4+ T cells from blood. The receptors shown here come from a human donor in good health. Both conserved end residues are part of each CDR3. Each record gives: CDR3 length, clone size, J gene, D gene, V gene, CDR3 protein, CDR3 DNA. A D gene is named only where the DNA matches it firmly. Clone sizes are given selectively: once, few, many, or a class where the clone is expanded.

>10|few|TRBJ2-7|.|TRBV7-6
CASSKNEQYF
TGTGCCAGCAGCAAGAACGAGCAGTACTTC
>13|few|TRBJ2-7|TRBD2|TRBV14
CASSQVLAGEKYF
TGTGCCAGCAGCCAAGTACTAGCGGGAGAGAAGTACTTC
>16|.|TRBJ2-3|TRBD1|TRBV28
CASRLGTGASTDTQYF
TGTGCCAGCAGGCTTGGGACAGGCGCAAGCACAGATACGCAGTATTTT
>16|.|TRBJ2-1|.|TRBV20-1
CSASPPLATQKIEQFF
TGCAGTGCTAGCCCCCCGCTAGCGACCCAAAAGATAGAGCAGTTCTTC
>13|.|TRBJ1-2|.|TRBV7-2
CASSSTGGYGYTF
TGTGCCAGCAGCTCGACTGGGGGCTATGGCTACACCTTC
>12|.|TRBJ1-5|.|TRBV6-6
CASSPQGQPQHF
TGTGCCAGCAGTCCCCAGGGGCAGCCCCAGCATTTT
>13|few|TRBJ1-6|.|TRBV6-6
CASSYSRNSPLHF
TGTGCCAGCAGTTACTCCCGCAATTCACCCCTCCACTTT
>16|many|TRBJ2-1|TRBD2|TRBV14
CASSPGSGRVYNEQFF
TGTGCCAGCAGCCCAGGAAGCGGGAGAGTTTACAATGAGCAGTTCTTC
>14|many|TRBJ2-4|.|TRBV20-1
CSARIGGFGNIQYF
TGCAGTGCTAGAATTGGAGGGTTTGGCAACATTCAGTACTTC
>17|few|TRBJ2-1|TRBD2|TRBV5-1
CASSRLASAGDYNEQFF
TGCGCCAGCAGCCGTCTCGCCTCAGCGGGAGACTACAATGAGCAGTTCTTC
>15|.|TRBJ2-7|TRBD2|TRBV10-3
CAISEFAGVKNEQYF
TGTGCCATCAGTGAATTTGCGGGAGTGAAGAACGAGCAGTACTTC
>17|.|TRBJ2-1|.|TRBV15
CATSRDLFGEAYNEQFF
TGTGCCACCAGCAGAGATCTATTCGGCGAAGCTTACAATGAGCAGTTCTTC
>9|many|TRBJ2-3|.|TRBV29-1
CVPVDTQYF
TGTGTGCCAGTGGATACGCAGTATTTT
>15|.|TRBJ2-1|TRBD2|TRBV6-1
CASSDSRLAGNEQFF
TGTGCCAGCAGTGACTCGAGACTAGCGGGCAATGAGCAGTTCTTC
>11|once|TRBJ2-7|.|TRBV7-2
CASSFLMEQYF
TGTGCCAGCAGCTTCCTGATGGAGCAGTACTTC
>15|.|TRBJ2-7|TRBD2|TRBV6-6
CASGNLAGGTYEQYF
TGTGCCAGCGGAAATCTAGCGGGGGGAACCTACGAGCAGTACTTC
>13|.|TRBJ2-5|.|TRBV7-9
CASSSQVQETQYF
TGTGCCAGCAGCTCACAGGTGCAAGAGACCCAGTACTTC
>15|once|TRBJ2-3|TRBD2|TRBV19
CASRRLAGSTDTQYF
TGTGCCAGTAGACGACTAGCGGGATCGACAGATACGCAGTATTTT
>17|few|TRBJ2-6|.|TRBV6-1
CASISGPTFSGANVLTF
TGTGCCAGTATATCGGGACCGACGTTTTCTGGGGCCAACGTCCTGACTTTC
>14|few|TRBJ1-5|.|TRBV5-6
CASSLRGVNQPQHF
TGTGCCAGCAGCTTACGAGGGGTCAATCAGCCCCAGCATTTT
>13|.|TRBJ1-4|TRBD1|TRBV29-1
CSVDRGSGEKLFF
TGCAGCGTCGACAGGGGATCCGGTGAAAAACTGTTTTTT
>13|many|TRBJ2-1|.|TRBV28
CASSFRSYNEQFF
TGTGCCAGCAGTTTTCGCTCCTACAATGAGCAGTTCTTC
>14|many|TRBJ1-1|TRBD1|TRBV20-1
CSAPKGQGVSEAFF
TGCAGTGCTCCTAAAGGACAGGGGGTCTCTGAAGCTTTCTTT
>18|few|TRBJ2-1|.|TRBV5-1
CASSLGSSPYNSYNEQFF
TGCGCCAGCAGCTTGGGATCATCCCCTTACAACTCCTACAATGAGCAGTTCTTC
>13|.|TRBJ2-4|TRBD2|TRBV6-4
CASSETSGRPQYF
TGTGCCAGCAGTGAGACTAGCGGGAGACCTCAGTACTTC
>13|few|TRBJ2-7|.|TRBV6-2/TRBV6-3
CASSYPGFYEQYF
TGTGCCAGCAGTTACCCAGGGTTCTACGAGCAGTACTTC
>16|few|TRBJ1-3|TRBD1|TRBV15
CATSRARQGAGNTIYF
TGTGCCACCAGCAGAGCCAGACAGGGGGCTGGAAACACCATATATTTT
>14|.|TRBJ1-2|.|TRBV20-1
CSARVAGTNYGYTF
TGCAGTGCTAGAGTTGCAGGTACCAACTATGGCTACACCTTC
>17|.|TRBJ2-5|.|TRBV5-1
CASSFSPTRGGQETQYF
TGCGCCAGCAGCTTTAGCCCCACTCGAGGAGGGCAAGAGACCCAGTACTTC
>14|once|TRBJ1-1|.|TRBV5-1
CASSGTTANTEAFF
TGCGCCAGCAGCGGGACGACAGCGAACACTGAAGCTTTCTTT
>16|.|TRBJ1-5|TRBD1|TRBV28
CASRTGGAVIFQPQHF
TGTGCCAGCCGGACAGGGGGCGCGGTAATTTTCCAGCCCCAGCATTTT
>11|.|TRBJ2-1|.|TRBV28
CASTSRDEQFF
TGTGCCAGCACCTCAAGGGATGAGCAGTTCTTC
>16|once|TRBJ2-1|TRBD2|TRBV4-3
CASSQDKPSGYNEQFF
TGCGCCAGCAGCCAAGATAAGCCTAGCGGGTACAATGAGCAGTTCTTC
>14|.|TRBJ1-2|.|TRBV27
CASSPRPSAYGYTF
TGTGCCAGCAGTCCCCGACCTAGCGCGTATGGCTACACCTTC
>14|few|TRBJ2-3|.|TRBV28
CASSLSGRPAAQYF
TGTGCCAGCAGTTTATCGGGTCGTCCTGCTGCGCAGTATTTT
>15|.|TRBJ1-5|TRBD1|TRBV5-5
CASSSKGTVNQPQHF
TGTGCCAGCAGCTCAAAGGGGACAGTCAATCAGCCCCAGCATTTT
>13|.|TRBJ1-2|.|TRBV7-9
CASSSDTTYGYTF
TGTGCCAGCAGCTCGGACACGACCTATGGCTACACCTTC
>15|few|TRBJ2-7|.|TRBV20-1
CSATSTGTPSYEQYF
TGCAGTGCTACCTCAACCGGGACACCATCCTACGAGCAGTACTTC
>16|.|TRBJ2-6|.|TRBV19
CASSIVLGSGANVLTF
TGTGCCAGTAGTATAGTTCTAGGTTCTGGGGCCAACGTCCTGACTTTC
>14|few|TRBJ1-1|.|TRBV28
CASSFSRASTEAFF
TGTGCCAGCAGTTTTAGCAGGGCCAGCACTGAAGCTTTCTTT
>13|.|TRBJ1-1|TRBD1|TRBV20-1
CSASGTEYTEAFF
TGCAGTGCTTCCGGGACAGAATACACTGAAGCTTTCTTT
>16|.|TRBJ2-5|.|TRBV7-9
CASSLNPTEIQETQYF
TGTGCCAGCAGCCTTAATCCGACAGAGATCCAAGAGACCCAGTACTTC
>12|many|TRBJ2-7|.|TRBV7-2
CASSRYSYEQYF
TGTGCCAGCAGCCGATACTCCTACGAGCAGTACTTC
>16|few|TRBJ1-2|.|TRBV29-1
CSVVPGATLRRYGYTF
TGCAGCGTGGTCCCGGGAGCCACTCTCAGGCGCTATGGCTACACCTTC
>15|many|TRBJ2-3|.|TRBV20-1
CSAMHASENTDTQYF
TGCAGTGCTATGCATGCTAGCGAAAATACAGATACGCAGTATTTT
>15|.|TRBJ2-5|.|TRBV5-5
CASSLFGMGSETQYF
TGTGCCAGCAGCTTGTTCGGAATGGGGTCAGAGACCCAGTACTTC
>14|.|TRBJ2-5|.|TRBV2
CASRGGVYQETQYF
TGTGCCAGCAGAGGCGGGGTCTACCAAGAGACCCAGTACTTC